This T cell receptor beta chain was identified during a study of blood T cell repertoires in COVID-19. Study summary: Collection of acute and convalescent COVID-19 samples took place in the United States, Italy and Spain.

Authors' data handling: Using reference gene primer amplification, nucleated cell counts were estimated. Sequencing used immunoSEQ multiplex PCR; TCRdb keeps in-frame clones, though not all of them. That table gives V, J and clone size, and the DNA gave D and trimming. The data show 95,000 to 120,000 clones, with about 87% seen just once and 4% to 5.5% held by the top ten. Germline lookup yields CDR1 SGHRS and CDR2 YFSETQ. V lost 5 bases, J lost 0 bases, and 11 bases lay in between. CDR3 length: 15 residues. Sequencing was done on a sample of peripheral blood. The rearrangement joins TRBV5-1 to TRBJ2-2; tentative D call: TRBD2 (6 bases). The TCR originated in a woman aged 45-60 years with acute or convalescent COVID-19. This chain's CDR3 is CASSSGFSNTGELFF. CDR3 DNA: TGCGCCAGCAGTAGCGGCTTCTCGAACACCGGGGAGCTGTTTTTT.